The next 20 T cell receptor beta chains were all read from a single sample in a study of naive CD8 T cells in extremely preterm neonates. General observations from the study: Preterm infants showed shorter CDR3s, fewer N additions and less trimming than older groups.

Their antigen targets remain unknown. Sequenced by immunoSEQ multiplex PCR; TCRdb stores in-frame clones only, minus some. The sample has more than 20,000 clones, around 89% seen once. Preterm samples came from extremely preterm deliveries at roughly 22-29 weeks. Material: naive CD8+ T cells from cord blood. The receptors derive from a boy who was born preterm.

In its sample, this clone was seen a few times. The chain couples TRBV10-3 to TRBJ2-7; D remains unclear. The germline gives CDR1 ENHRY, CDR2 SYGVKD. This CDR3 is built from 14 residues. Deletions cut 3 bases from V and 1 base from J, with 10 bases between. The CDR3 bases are TGTGCCATCAGTGACTGGCTTCTTTCCTACGAGCAGTACTTC. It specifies CAISDWLLSYEQYF.

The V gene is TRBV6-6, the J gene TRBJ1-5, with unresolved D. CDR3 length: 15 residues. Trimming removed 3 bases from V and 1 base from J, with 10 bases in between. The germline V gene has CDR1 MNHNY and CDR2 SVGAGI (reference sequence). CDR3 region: CASSYEPDSNQPQHF. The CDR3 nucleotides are TGTGCCAGCAGTTATGAGCCGGACAGCAATCAGCCCCAGCATTTT.

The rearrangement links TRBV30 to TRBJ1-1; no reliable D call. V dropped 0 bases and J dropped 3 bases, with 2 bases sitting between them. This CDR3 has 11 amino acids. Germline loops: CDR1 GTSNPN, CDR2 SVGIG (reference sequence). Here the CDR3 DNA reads TGTGCCTGGAGTGTACACACTGAAGCTTTCTTT. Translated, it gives CAWSVHTEAFF.

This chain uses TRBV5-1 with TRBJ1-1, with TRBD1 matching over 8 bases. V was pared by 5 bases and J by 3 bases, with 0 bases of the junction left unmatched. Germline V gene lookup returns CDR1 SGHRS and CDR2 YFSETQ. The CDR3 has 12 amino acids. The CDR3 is CASRTGDTEAFF. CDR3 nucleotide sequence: TGCGCCAGCAGGACAGGGGACACTGAAGCTTTCTTT. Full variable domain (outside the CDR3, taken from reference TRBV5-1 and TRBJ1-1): KAGVTQTPRYLIKTRGQQVTLSCSPISGHRSVSWYQQTPGQGLQFLFEYFSETQRNKGNFPGRFSGRQFSNSRSEMNVSTLELGDSALYLCASRTGDTEAFFGQGTRLTVV.

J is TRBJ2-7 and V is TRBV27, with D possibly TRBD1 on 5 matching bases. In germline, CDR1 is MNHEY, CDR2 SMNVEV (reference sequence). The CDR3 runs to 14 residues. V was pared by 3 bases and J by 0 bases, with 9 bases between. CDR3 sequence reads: CASSFGDSSYEQYF. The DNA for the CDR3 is TGTGCCAGCAGTTTTGGAGACAGCTCCTACGAGCAGTACTTC.

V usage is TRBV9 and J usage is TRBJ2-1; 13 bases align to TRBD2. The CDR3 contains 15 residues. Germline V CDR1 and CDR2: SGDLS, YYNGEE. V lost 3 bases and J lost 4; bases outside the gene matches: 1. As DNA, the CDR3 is TGTGCCAGCAGCGAGACTAGCGGGGGGTACAATGAGCAGTTCTTC. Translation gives CASSETSGGYNEQFF.

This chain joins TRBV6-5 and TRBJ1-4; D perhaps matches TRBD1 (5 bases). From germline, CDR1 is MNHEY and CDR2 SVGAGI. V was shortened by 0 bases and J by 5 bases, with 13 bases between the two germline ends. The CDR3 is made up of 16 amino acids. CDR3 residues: CASSYSATDGNEKLFF. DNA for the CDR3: TGTGCCAGCAGTTACTCGGCGACAGACGGGAATGAAAAACTGTTTTTT.

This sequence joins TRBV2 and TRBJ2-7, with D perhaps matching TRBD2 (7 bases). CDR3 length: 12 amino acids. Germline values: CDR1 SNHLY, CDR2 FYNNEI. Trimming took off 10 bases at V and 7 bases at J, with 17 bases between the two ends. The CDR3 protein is CATIRGGKEQYF. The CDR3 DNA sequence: TGTGCCACTATTAGGGGGGGGAAAGAGCAGTACTTC.

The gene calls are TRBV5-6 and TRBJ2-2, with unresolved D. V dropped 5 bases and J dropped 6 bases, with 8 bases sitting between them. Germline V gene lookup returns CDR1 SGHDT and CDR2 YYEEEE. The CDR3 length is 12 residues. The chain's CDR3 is CASSRTAGELFF. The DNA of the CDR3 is TGTGCCAGCAGTCGGACGGCCGGGGAGCTGTTTTTT.

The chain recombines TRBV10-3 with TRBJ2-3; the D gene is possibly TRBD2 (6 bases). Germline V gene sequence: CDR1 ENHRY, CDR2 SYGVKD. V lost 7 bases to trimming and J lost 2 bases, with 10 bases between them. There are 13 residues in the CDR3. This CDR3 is CAITEDYTDTQYF. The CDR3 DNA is TGTGCCATCACCGAGGACTACACAGATACGCAGTATTTT.

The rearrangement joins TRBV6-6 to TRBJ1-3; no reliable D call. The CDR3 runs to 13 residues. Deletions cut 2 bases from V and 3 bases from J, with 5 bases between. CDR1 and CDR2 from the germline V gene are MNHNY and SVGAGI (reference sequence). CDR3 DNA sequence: TGTGCCAGCAGTTACAGGGTTGGAAACACCATATATTTT. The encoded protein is CASSYRVGNTIYF.

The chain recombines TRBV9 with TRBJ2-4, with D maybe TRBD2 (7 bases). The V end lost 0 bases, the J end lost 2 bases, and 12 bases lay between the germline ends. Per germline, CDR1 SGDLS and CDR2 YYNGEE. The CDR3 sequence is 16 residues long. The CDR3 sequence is CASSVEQGGPKNIQYF. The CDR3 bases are TGTGCCAGCAGCGTAGAACAGGGAGGGCCCAAAAACATTCAGTACTTC.

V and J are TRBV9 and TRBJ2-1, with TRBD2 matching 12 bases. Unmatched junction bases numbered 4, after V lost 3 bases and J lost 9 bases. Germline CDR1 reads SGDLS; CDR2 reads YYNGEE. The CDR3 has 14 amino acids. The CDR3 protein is CASSGLAGVFEQFF. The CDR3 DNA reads TGTGCCAGCAGCGGACTAGCGGGGGTTTTTGAGCAGTTCTTC.

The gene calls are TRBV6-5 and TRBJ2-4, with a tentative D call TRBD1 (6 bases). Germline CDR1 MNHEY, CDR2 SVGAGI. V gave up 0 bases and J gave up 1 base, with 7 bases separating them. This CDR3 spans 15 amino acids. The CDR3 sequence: CASSYSRGAKNIQYF. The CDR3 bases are TGTGCCAGCAGTTACTCGAGGGGGGCCAAAAACATTCAGTACTTC.

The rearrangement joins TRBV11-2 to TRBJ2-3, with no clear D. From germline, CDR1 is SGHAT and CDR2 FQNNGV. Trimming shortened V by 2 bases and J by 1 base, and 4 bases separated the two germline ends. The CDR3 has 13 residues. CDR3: CASSLQGTDTQYF. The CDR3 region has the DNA TGTGCCAGCAGCTTACAGGGCACAGATACGCAGTATTTT. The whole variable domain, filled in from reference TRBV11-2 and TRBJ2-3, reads EAGVAQSPRYKIIEKRQSVAFWCNPISGHATLYWYQQILGQGPKLLIQFQNNGVVDDSQLPKDRFSAERLKGVDSTLKIQPAKLEDSAVYLCASSLQGTDTQYFGPGTRLTVL.

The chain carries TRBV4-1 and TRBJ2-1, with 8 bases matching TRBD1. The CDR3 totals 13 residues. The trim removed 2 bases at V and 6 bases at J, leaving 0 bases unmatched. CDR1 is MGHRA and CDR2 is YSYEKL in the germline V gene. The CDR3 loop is CASSQTGGNEQFF. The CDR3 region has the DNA TGCGCCAGCAGCCAAACAGGGGGCAATGAGCAGTTCTTC.

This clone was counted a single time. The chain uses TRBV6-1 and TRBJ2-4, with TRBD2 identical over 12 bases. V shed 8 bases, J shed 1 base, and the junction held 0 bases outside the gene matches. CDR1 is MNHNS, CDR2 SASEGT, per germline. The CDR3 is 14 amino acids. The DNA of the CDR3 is TGTGCCAGCGGACTAGCGGGGGCCAAAAACATTCAGTACTTC. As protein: CASGLAGAKNIQYF.

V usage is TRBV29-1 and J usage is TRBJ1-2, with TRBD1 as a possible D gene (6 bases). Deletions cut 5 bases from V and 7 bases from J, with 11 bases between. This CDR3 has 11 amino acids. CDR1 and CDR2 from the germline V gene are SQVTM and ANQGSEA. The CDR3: CSVTGSSGYTF. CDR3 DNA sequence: TGCAGCGTTACAGGGTCTAGTGGCTACACCTTC. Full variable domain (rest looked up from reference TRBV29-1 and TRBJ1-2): SAVISQKPSRDICQRGTSLTIQCQVDSQVTMMFWYRQQPGQSLTLIATANQGSEATYESGFVIDKFPISRPNLTFSTLTVSNMSPEDSSIYLCSVTGSSGYTFGSGTRLTVV.

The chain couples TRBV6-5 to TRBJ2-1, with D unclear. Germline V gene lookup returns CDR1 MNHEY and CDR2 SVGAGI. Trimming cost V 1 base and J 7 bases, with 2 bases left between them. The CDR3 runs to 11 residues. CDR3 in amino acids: CASSYWNEQFF. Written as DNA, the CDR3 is TGTGCCAGCAGTTACTGGAATGAGCAGTTCTTC.

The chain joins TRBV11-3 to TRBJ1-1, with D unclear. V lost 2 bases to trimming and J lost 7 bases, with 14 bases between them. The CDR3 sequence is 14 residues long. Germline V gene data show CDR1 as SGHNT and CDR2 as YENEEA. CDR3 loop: CASSLPHQRSEAFF. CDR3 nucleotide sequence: TGTGCCAGCAGCTTACCTCACCAGAGGAGTGAAGCTTTCTTT. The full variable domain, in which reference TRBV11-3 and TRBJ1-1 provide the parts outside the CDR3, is EAGVVQSPRYKIIEKKQPVAFWCNPISGHNTLYWYLQNLGQGPELLIRYENEEAVDDSQLPKDRFSAERLKGVDSTLKIQPAELGDSAVYLCASSLPHQRSEAFFGQGTRLTVV.